These T cell receptor beta chains were read from a single sample in a study of patients and donors after allogeneic stem cell transplantation. Each CDR3 protein is one row after TCRdb ran MiXCR on the RT-PCR reads. The sample lists about 960,000 distinct CDR3 sequences; more than 15% were seen once. Sequences were obtained from blood, either unsorted or a sorted T cell fraction (not recorded which). These receptors came from a human donor who was either an allogeneic HSCT recipient or a stem cell or donor lymphocyte infusion donor (not recorded which). It is not recorded whose cells these are; they may come from a transplant donor. Both conserved end residues are part of each CDR3. D genes are given only for firm matches. Only part of the rows carry a size: once, few, many, or a class if the clone is expanded.

CDR3: CASSQRERSNYGYTF
DNA: TGTGCCAGCAGCCAACGGGAGAGGTCTAACTATGGCTACACCTTC
J: TRBJ1-2
D: NA
size: NA
V: TRBV4-2

CDR3: CASSPYGTRHQPQHF
DNA: TGTGCCAGCAGCCCCTACGGGACAAGGCATCAGCCCCAGCATTTT
J: TRBJ1-5
D: NA
size: few
V: TRBV4-2

CDR3: CASSQVRGLGYTF
DNA: TGTGCCAGCAGCCAAGTGCGGGGGCTTGGCTACACCTTC
J: TRBJ1-2
D: NA
size: NA
V: TRBV3-1

CDR3: CASRGTAYNEQFF
DNA: TGTGCCAGCAGGGGGACAGCCTACAATGAGCAGTTCTTC
J: TRBJ2-1
D: TRBD1
size: few
V: TRBV6-2/TRBV6-3

CDR3: CASSYWEGTSQYF
DNA: TGTGCCAGCAGTTACTGGGAGGGGACTTCACAGTATTTT
J: TRBJ2-3
D: TRBD2
size: NA
V: TRBV6-2/TRBV6-3

CDR3: CASSRQGTSGLFYEQYF
DNA: TGCGCCAGCAGCCGACAGGGGACTAGCGGGCTCTTCTACGAGCAGTACTTC
J: TRBJ2-7
D: TRBD2
size: NA
V: TRBV5-1

CDR3: CSARDLGGGNTEAFF
DNA: TGCAGTGCTAGAGATCTGGGGGGGGGGAACACTGAAGCTTTCTTT
J: TRBJ1-1
D: NA
size: few
V: TRBV20-1

CDR3: CASSGPPGGYEQYF
DNA: TGTGCCAGCAGTGGGCCCCCAGGGGGGTACGAGCAGTACTTC
J: TRBJ2-7
D: NA
size: few
V: TRBV27

CDR3: CASSRLLGRSTGELFF
DNA: TGTGCCAGCAGTAGACTGCTCGGACGCTCCACCGGGGAGCTGTTTTTT
J: TRBJ2-2
D: NA
size: NA
V: TRBV12-3/TRBV12-4

CDR3: CATSDPKEGQGEHNEQFF
DNA: TGTGCCACCAGTGATCCCAAAGAGGGACAGGGGGAACACAATGAGCAGTTCTTC
J: TRBJ2-1
D: TRBD1
size: many
V: TRBV24-1

CDR3: CASSQSRLAGVSGANVLTF
DNA: TGTGCCAGCAGCCAATCACGTCTAGCGGGGGTCTCTGGGGCCAACGTCCTGACTTTC
J: TRBJ2-6
D: TRBD2
size: NA
V: TRBV16

CDR3: CASSLRLLARGGTEAFF
DNA: TGTGCCAGCAGCTTGAGGTTATTGGCCCGAGGAGGGACTGAAGCTTTCTTT
J: TRBJ1-1
D: NA
size: NA
V: TRBV5-6

CDR3: CASSLGGGISGRTHEQYF
DNA: TGTGCCAGCAGCTTAGGGGGGGGTATCAGCGGGAGAACCCACGAGCAGTACTTC
J: TRBJ2-7
D: TRBD2
size: NA
V: TRBV7-6

CDR3: CSVIDRDRRQETQYF
DNA: TGCAGCGTTATAGACCGGGACAGGAGACAAGAGACCCAGTACTTC
J: TRBJ2-5
D: TRBD1
size: few
V: TRBV29-1

CDR3: CASSSLGGRAVDEQYF
DNA: TGTGCCAGCAGCTCCCTTGGCGGGAGGGCCGTGGACGAGCAGTACTTC
J: TRBJ2-7
D: TRBD2
size: NA
V: TRBV7-8

CDR3: CATSDSGSTEAFF
DNA: TGTGCCACCAGTGATTCGGGGTCCACTGAAGCTTTCTTT
J: TRBJ1-1
D: NA
size: NA
V: TRBV24-1

CDR3: CASSSVDPGRTEAFF
DNA: TGTGCCAGCAGCTCCGTCGACCCCGGCCGGACTGAAGCTTTCTTT
J: TRBJ1-1
D: NA
size: NA
V: TRBV7-2

CDR3: CASTDLATYEQYF
DNA: TGCGCCAGCACCGATCTAGCGACCTACGAGCAGTACTTC
J: TRBJ2-7
D: NA
size: NA
V: TRBV5-1

CDR3: CSARPLAGGQGTTQYF
DNA: TGCAGTGCTCGTCCTCTAGCGGGAGGGCAAGGGACGACCCAGTACTTC
J: TRBJ2-5
D: TRBD2
size: NA
V: TRBV20-1

CDR3: CASSSIQRNYGYTF
DNA: TGTGCCAGCAGCTCAATCCAGCGTAACTATGGCTACACCTTC
J: TRBJ1-2
D: NA
size: NA
V: TRBV5-8

CDR3: CASSHFGGQGAYEQYF
DNA: TGTGCCAGCAGCCACTTTGGGGGACAGGGGGCTTACGAGCAGTACTTC
J: TRBJ2-7
D: TRBD1
size: NA
V: TRBV11-2

CDR3: CASSQEGAGYGYTF
DNA: TGTGCCAGCAGCCAAGAAGGGGCGGGCTATGGCTACACCTTC
J: TRBJ1-2
D: NA
size: NA
V: TRBV4-2

CDR3: CASSPFPGGGYTF
DNA: TGTGCCAGCAGTCCCTTCCCCGGGGGTGGCTACACCTTC
J: TRBJ1-2
D: NA
size: few
V: TRBV27

CDR3: CASSLVPRGARARDTQYF
DNA: TGTGCCAGCAGCTTAGTCCCCCGAGGGGCCCGAGCCCGAGATACGCAGTATTTT
J: TRBJ2-3
D: NA
size: few
V: TRBV7-3

CDR3: CASSALGGTNEKLFF
DNA: TGTGCCAGCAGCGCCTTGGGGGGAACTAATGAAAAACTGTTTTTT
J: TRBJ1-4
D: NA
size: few
V: TRBV9

CDR3: CASSTGQAIAEQYF
DNA: TGTGCCAGCAGTACAGGACAGGCGATTGCTGAGCAGTACTTC
J: TRBJ2-7
D: TRBD1
size: NA
V: TRBV7-9

CDR3: CATSREGAGELFF
DNA: TGTGCCACCAGCAGAGAGGGGGCCGGGGAGCTGTTTTTT
J: TRBJ2-2
D: NA
size: NA
V: TRBV15

CDR3: CAISNGRDGYTF
DNA: TGTGCCATCAGTAACGGGAGGGATGGCTACACCTTC
J: TRBJ1-2
D: NA
size: NA
V: TRBV10-3

CDR3: CASSLLGIGYNEQFF
DNA: TGTGCCAGCAGCTTATTAGGGATCGGCTACAATGAGCAGTTCTTC
J: TRBJ2-1
D: NA
size: few
V: TRBV7-8

CDR3: CSASGGYQETQYF
DNA: TGCAGTGCTAGCGGGGGGTACCAAGAGACCCAGTACTTC
J: TRBJ2-5
D: TRBD2
size: many
V: TRBV20-1

CDR3: CSARDHWDGGREQYF
DNA: TGCAGTGCTAGAGATCATTGGGACGGGGGAAGAGAGCAGTACTTC
J: TRBJ2-7
D: NA
size: NA
V: TRBV20-1

CDR3: CASSFWLAGGNTGELFF
DNA: TGTGCCAGCAGTTTTTGGCTAGCGGGGGGGAACACCGGGGAGCTGTTTTTT
J: TRBJ2-2
D: TRBD2
size: NA
V: TRBV12-3/TRBV12-4

CDR3: CSAKAGNEQYF
DNA: TGCAGTGCTAAGGCGGGTAACGAGCAGTACTTC
J: TRBJ2-7
D: NA
size: few
V: TRBV20-1

CDR3: CASSEVAGGHNEQFF
DNA: TGTGCCAGCAGTGAAGTAGCGGGAGGACACAATGAGCAGTTCTTC
J: TRBJ2-1
D: TRBD2
size: few
V: TRBV6-1

CDR3: CASSPTEVTQLFYEQYF
DNA: TGCGCCAGCAGCCCGACTGAGGTGACACAGCTTTTCTACGAGCAGTACTTC
J: TRBJ2-7
D: NA
size: few
V: TRBV5-1

CDR3: CASSKGPPYEQYF
DNA: TGTGCCAGCAGCAAGGGACCCCCCTACGAGCAGTACTTC
J: TRBJ2-7
D: NA
size: NA
V: TRBV13

CDR3: CASSRGQRETQYF
DNA: TGTGCCAGCAGCCGGGGCCAGAGAGAGACCCAGTACTTC
J: TRBJ2-5
D: NA
size: few
V: TRBV12-3/TRBV12-4

CDR3: CATSPPGGYNEQFF
DNA: TGTGCCACCAGTCCGCCGGGGGGATACAATGAGCAGTTCTTC
J: TRBJ2-1
D: TRBD2
size: NA
V: TRBV24-1

CDR3: CASSWRGPGNF
DNA: TGTGCCAGCAGCTGGCGGGGACCGGGTAACTTC
J: TRBJ2-7
D: NA
size: NA
V: TRBV5-5

CDR3: CASSLATGLLPGNTIYF
DNA: TGTGCCAGCAGCTTAGCTACAGGGTTATTACCTGGAAACACCATATATTTT
J: TRBJ1-3
D: NA
size: few
V: TRBV7-6

CDR3: CASSLSVLAKNIQYF
DNA: TGTGCCAGCAGTTTATCGGTTTTAGCCAAAAACATTCAGTACTTC
J: TRBJ2-4
D: NA
size: many
V: TRBV12-3/TRBV12-4

CDR3: CATSSGLAGGTLSTDTQYF
DNA: TGTGCCACCAGCAGCGGACTAGCGGGAGGGACCCTGAGCACAGATACGCAGTATTTT
J: TRBJ2-3
D: TRBD2
size: few
V: TRBV15

CDR3: CASSEPGSNYGYTF
DNA: TGTGCCAGCAGTGAACCGGGGTCTAACTATGGCTACACCTTC
J: TRBJ1-2
D: NA
size: few
V: TRBV2